This T cell receptor beta chain originates from a study of cytomegalovirus exposure and HLA in healthy donors. Findings and limits, study-wide: Accurate prediction of HLA-A and HLA-B alleles (for most subjects) was reportedly achieved from TCR beta sequences.

With 7 bases clipped from V and 2 bases from J, the junction kept 12 bases outside the gene matches. Germline V gene sequence: CDR1 MDHEN, CDR2 SYDVKM. The CDR3 runs to 16 residues. Regarding this clone: Its antigen is currently unknown.

Primers for the PCR totalled 60 Vbeta and 13 Jbeta. The table came from immunoSEQ multiplex PCR; TCRdb's copy has only in-frame clones and leaves some out. The table shows tens of thousands of clones, with 60% to 75% occurring only once. V is TRBV28 and J is TRBJ2-7; TRBD1 agrees at 9 bases. Sample: PBMCs. This TCR derives from a man in his sixties or seventies in good health and CMV-seronegative. CDR3 DNA: TGTGCCAGCACCGACACGGACAGGGGACTAACCTACGAGCAGTACTTC. Translation gives CASTDTDRGLTYEQYF.